This TCR beta chain was sequenced for a study of radiation and T cells in renal cell carcinoma. Treatment denoted: 15 Gy SBRT to primary tumor, nephrectomy 4 weeks later. Study results and caveats: Compared with controls, irradiated tumors showed greater TCR clonality.

The CDR3 loop spans 16 amino acids. Trimming removed 3 bases from V and 0 bases from J; junction bases left unmatched: 5. Germline CDR1 reads MRHNA; CDR2 reads SNTAGT. Repertoires were generated with immunoSEQ multiplex PCR, while TCRdb's copy carries only in-frame clones and drops some. Here the sample spans around 16,000 clones, over 60% being singletons. A word on this clone: Its antigen remains unidentified.

Specimen: tumor tissue, collected from a patient whose treatment included radiotherapy and nephrectomy. V and J are TRBV6-4 and TRBJ2-3, with 8 bases fitting TRBD2. The TCR sequence derives from a woman in her 70s with renal cell carcinoma. CDR3 nucleotides: TGTGCCAGCAGTGAAGCGGGGGCTTCTAGCACAGATACGCAGTATTTT. It specifies CASSEAGASSTDTQYF.